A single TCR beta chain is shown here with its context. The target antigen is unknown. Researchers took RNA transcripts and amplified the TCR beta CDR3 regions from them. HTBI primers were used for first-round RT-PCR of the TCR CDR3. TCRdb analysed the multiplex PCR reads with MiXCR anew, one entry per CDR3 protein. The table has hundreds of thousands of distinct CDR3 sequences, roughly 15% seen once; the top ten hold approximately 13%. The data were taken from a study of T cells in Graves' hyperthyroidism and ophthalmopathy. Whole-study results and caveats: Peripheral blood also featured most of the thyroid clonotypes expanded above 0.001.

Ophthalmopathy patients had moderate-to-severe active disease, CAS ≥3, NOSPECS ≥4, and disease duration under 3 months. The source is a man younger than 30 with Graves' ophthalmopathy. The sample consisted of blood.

CDR3 region: CASSIGYHGPYEQYF. The CDR3 bases are TGTGCCAGTAGTATTGGATATCATGGGCCCTACGAGCAGTACTTC. The J gene is TRBJ2-7, the V gene TRBV19; D gene uncertain. The V end was cut by 3 bases, the J end by 2 bases, with 14 bases between. Germline loops: CDR1 LNHDA, CDR2 SQIVND (reference sequence). This CDR3 has 15 amino acids.